One sample yielded the 22 T cell receptor beta chains listed below, sequenced in a study of blood T cell repertoires in COVID-19. Generated by immunoSEQ multiplex PCR, the TCRdb table keeps only in-frame clones and is missing some. This table has about 75,000 clones, 70% to 90% appearing once. Specimen: peripheral blood. All receptors come from a man older than 75 with COVID-19, enrolled during active disease.

The V and J genes are TRBV11-3 and TRBJ2-7, with 7 positions matching TRBD1. The germline V gene encodes CDR1 SGHNT and CDR2 YENEEA. V was pared by 8 bases and J by 0 bases, with 7 bases of the junction left unmatched. CDR3 length: 14 amino acids. The CDR3 DNA reads as TGTGCCAGCTCGGGGACAGCGTTCTCCTACGAGCAGTACTTC. It is translated as CASSGTAFSYEQYF.

V gene TRBV4-3 combines with J gene TRBJ2-5; D is possibly TRBD2 (6 bases). Deletions cut 1 base from V and 3 bases from J, with 24 bases between. The CDR3 is made up of 19 amino acids. CDR1 is LGHNA, CDR2 YSLEER, per germline. CDR3 nucleotides: TGCGCCAGCAGCCAAGTAAGGCCGGGGGAAATAGGTCGAGAAGAGACCCAGTACTTC. Encoded protein: CASSQVRPGEIGREETQYF.

This sequence joins TRBV4-1 and TRBJ1-2; the match to TRBD1 covers 7 bases. Germline trimming cut 1 base from V and 2 bases from J; bases unmatched to any gene: 10. CDR1 and CDR2 (germline): MGHRA, YSYEKL. The CDR3 extends over 17 amino acids. CDR3 in amino acids: CASSQAGGLTGNYGYTF. Here the CDR3 DNA reads TGCGCCAGCAGCCAAGCGGGGGGGTTGACAGGGAACTATGGCTACACCTTC.

This chain connects TRBV9 to TRBJ1-1; D unresolved. Germline CDR1 is SGDLS and CDR2 is YYNGEE. V lost 0 bases and J lost 2, with 8 bases in between. This CDR3 contains 14 residues. The CDR3 DNA reads as TGTGCCAGCAGCGTAGGCGGAATCAACACTGAAGCTTTCTTT. As protein: CASSVGGINTEAFF.

V gene TRBV19 combines with J gene TRBJ1-5, with D hard to call. The CDR3 covers 14 residues. The germline V gene encodes CDR1 LNHDA and CDR2 SQIVND (reference sequence). The V and J ends lost 2 bases and 7 bases respectively, with 12 bases between them. The CDR3: CASSISRQLQPQHF. CDR3 sequence (DNA): TGTGCCAGTAGTATATCTAGGCAGCTCCAGCCCCAGCATTTT.

The V and J genes are TRBV19 and TRBJ1-1; TRBD1 agrees at 7 bases. CDR3 length: 13 residues. CDR1 is LNHDA, CDR2 SQIVND, per germline (reference sequence). V shed 4 bases and J 2 bases; nucleotides not matched to a gene: 1. The CDR3 bases are TGTGCCAGTAGTAGGGACAGAAACACTGAAGCTTTCTTT. Translated: CASSRDRNTEAFF.

This sequence joins TRBV14 and TRBJ1-2; D may be TRBD1 (5 bases). The CDR3 consists of 15 residues. CDR1 is SGHDN, CDR2 FVKESK, per germline. Trimming cost V 5 bases and J 5 bases, with 18 bases left between them. CDR3 amino acids: CASSAPAGSPYGYTF. CDR3 DNA sequence: TGTGCCAGCAGCGCCCCGGCAGGGTCCCCTTATGGCTACACCTTC.

The V gene is TRBV7-2, the J gene TRBJ2-3, with 9 bases lining up with TRBD2. Trimming removed 4 bases from V and 0 bases from J; junction bases left unmatched: 11. CDR1 and CDR2 from the germline V gene are SGHTA and FQGNSA. This CDR3 comprises 18 residues. CDR3 in DNA: TGTGCCAGCAGCTCCCTAGGCGGGGGGGCTTCCAGCACAGATACGCAGTATTTT. Its protein is CASSSLGGGASSTDTQYF.

The chain employs TRBV5-1 and TRBJ2-1; 8 bases align to TRBD2. Germline V lookup: CDR1 SGHRS, CDR2 YFSETQ. J was trimmed by 0 bases and V by 3 bases; bases with no gene match: 11. The CDR3 has 18 amino acids. The CDR3 sequence: CASSSPTGGPSSYNEQFF. The CDR3, as DNA: TGCGCCAGCAGCTCCCCAACGGGGGGGCCGAGCTCCTACAATGAGCAGTTCTTC.

The V gene is TRBV11-2, the J gene TRBJ1-1, with 9 nucleotides matching TRBD1. Trimming removed 5 bases from V and 7 bases from J; junction bases left unmatched: 5. The germline V gene has CDR1 SGHAT and CDR2 FQNNGV. The CDR3 length is 13 residues. The CDR3 reads CASSRDRAIEAFF. The CDR3 DNA is TGTGCCAGCAGCCGGGACAGGGCCATTGAAGCTTTCTTT.

In this sample, this clone turned up a few times. The chain links TRBV2 to TRBJ2-6, with 9 bases matching TRBD1. V was pared by 7 bases and J by 2 bases, with 9 bases of the junction left unmatched. The CDR3 extends over 17 amino acids. Looked up from germline, CDR1 is SNHLY and CDR2 is FYNNEI. The CDR3 nucleotides read TGTGCCAGCAACCGGGACAGGGTGATGACTGGGGCCAACGTCCTGACTTTC. Its translation: CASNRDRVMTGANVLTF.

This chain uses TRBV12-3 or TRBV12-4 with TRBJ1-1; D remains ambiguous. The V end was cut by 1 base, the J end by 7 bases, with 4 bases between. The CDR3 spans 11 residues. This CDR3 reads CASSLVREAFF. The CDR3 coding sequence is TGTGCCAGCAGTTTAGTCCGTGAAGCTTTCTTT.

The chain employs TRBV25-1 and TRBJ1-2, with no clear D. The CDR3 sequence is 16 residues long. CDR1 and CDR2 from the germline V gene are MGHDK and SYGVNS. V shed 6 bases and J shed 8 bases, with 25 bases lying between them. The CDR3 loop is CASSASPSLDNGGYTF. The CDR3 DNA is TGTGCCAGCAGCGCATCTCCATCTCTCGACAACGGAGGCTACACCTTC.

V usage is TRBV19 and J usage is TRBJ1-2; D might be TRBD1 (5 bases). V was cut by 7 bases and J by 0 bases, with 12 bases left in between. The CDR3 has 14 amino acids. The germline V gene has CDR1 LNHDA and CDR2 SQIVND (reference sequence). The CDR3 is CASTLRVANYGYTF. CDR3 in DNA: TGTGCCAGTACCCTCAGGGTGGCTAACTATGGCTACACCTTC.

The chain uses TRBV25-1 and TRBJ1-5, with no clear D. Trimming removed 7 bases from V and 2 bases from J, with 9 bases in between. Germline CDR1 and CDR2: MGHDK and SYGVNS. The CDR3 loop spans 13 amino acids. In DNA, the CDR3 is TGTGCCAGCACCCCCTACGGCAATCAGCCCCAGCATTTT. Protein product: CASTPYGNQPQHF.

The gene calls are TRBV9 and TRBJ1-4; 7 bases agree with TRBD1. The CDR3 spans 15 residues. Germline-derived CDR1 and CDR2 are SGDLS and YYNGEE. V gave up 3 bases and J gave up 1 base; unmatched junction bases: 3. CDR3 residues: CASSGTGRTNEKLFF. The CDR3 DNA follows: TGTGCCAGCAGCGGGACAGGACGAACTAATGAAAAACTGTTTTTT.

The J gene is TRBJ1-2, the V gene TRBV11-2; D is possibly TRBD1 (6 bases). Trimming took 1 base from V and 4 from J, leaving 13 bases between them. Per germline, CDR1 SGHAT and CDR2 FQNNGV. The CDR3 is made up of 15 amino acids. The CDR3 region has the DNA TGTGCCAGCAGCTTAGCCGGCAGGGGTCTCTATGGCTACACCTTC. Protein: CASSLAGRGLYGYTF. Based on the CDR3 plus reference TRBV11-2 and TRBJ1-2, the full variable domain is EAGVAQSPRYKIIEKRQSVAFWCNPISGHATLYWYQQILGQGPKLLIQFQNNGVVDDSQLPKDRFSAERLKGVDSTLKIQPAKLEDSAVYLCASSLAGRGLYGYTFGSGTRLTVV.

The chain combines TRBV20-1 with TRBJ1-1, with 8 bases aligning to TRBD1. This CDR3 contains 11 residues. Losses at the gene ends were 5 bases for V and 6 bases for J; bases not matched to a gene: 2. The germline V gene encodes CDR1 DFQATT and CDR2 SNEGSKA (reference sequence). CDR3 residues: CSAVTGAEAFF. CDR3 coding DNA: TGCAGTGCTGTGACAGGGGCTGAAGCTTTCTTT.

The chain is built from TRBV11-3 and TRBJ2-2; TRBD1 matches at 9 bases. The CDR3 is made up of 15 amino acids. The ends lost 2 bases at V and 3 bases at J; junction bases unmatched: 1. The germline V gene has CDR1 SGHNT and CDR2 YENEEA. Written as DNA, the CDR3 is TGTGCCAGCAGCTTACGACAGGGGGACACCGGGGAGCTGTTTTTT. Translation: CASSLRQGDTGELFF.

The chain uses TRBV10-3 and TRBJ1-5; D possibly corresponds to TRBD1 (5 bases). Trimming cost V 2 bases and J 7 bases, with 12 bases left between them. The V gene's germline CDR1 is ENHRY and CDR2 SYGVKD. The CDR3 extends over 14 amino acids. The CDR3 protein is CAISEGGEPQPQHF. CDR3 DNA: TGTGCCATCAGTGAGGGAGGGGAGCCACAGCCCCAGCATTTT.

The V and J genes are TRBV5-5 and TRBJ2-1, with TRBD1 identical over 7 bases. Germline CDR1 reads SGHKS; CDR2 reads YYEKEE (reference sequence). CDR3 length: 15 amino acids. Trimming cost V 3 bases and J 0 bases; bases outside gene matches: 3. Here the CDR3 reads CASSSGGGSYNEQFF. CDR3 bases: TGTGCCAGCAGCTCAGGGGGTGGCTCCTACAATGAGCAGTTCTTC.

This clone is deemed medium-sized. The chain is built from TRBV19 and TRBJ1-1, with TRBD1 identical over 7 bases. The CDR3 contains 14 residues. V trimming: 9 bases; J trimming: 7 bases; junction bases outside the gene matches: 14. The germline V gene has CDR1 LNHDA and CDR2 SQIVND (reference sequence). This CDR3 reads CASGGERGQDEAFF. CDR3 in DNA: TGTGCCAGCGGGGGAGAGAGGGGGCAGGATGAAGCTTTCTTT.